This T cell receptor beta chain was sequenced for a study of low-dose radiotherapy and immunotherapy resistance in tumors. The overall study: The patients were given nivolumab 240 mg every two weeks and ipilimumab 1 mg/kg every six weeks, through an intravenous route.

Time point specified: after trial treatment. The treatment: LDRT plus nivolumab, ipilimumab, low-dose cyclophosphamide and aspirin (RACIN trial). Primers targeting TRAV and TRBV primed first-strand cDNA, covering alpha and beta chains. Over approximately 20 PCR cycles, TCRs were amplified from a constant-region primer and V-primer adapter. MiXCR, run by TCRdb on the reads, gives a single entry per CDR3 protein. The table lists about 100,000 distinct CDR3 sequences, 20% of them singletons. This clonotype was observed at least ten times. The germline CDR1 and CDR2 sequences are ENHRY and SYGVKD. This CDR3 spans 14 amino acids. Trimming took off 2 bases at V and 4 bases at J, with 11 bases between the two ends.

The source was PBMCs, collected after low-dose radiotherapy plus immunotherapy. This clonotype originated in a male donor with prostate cancer. The chain employs TRBV10-3 and TRBJ1-2; the D is unclear. CDR3 nucleotides: TGTGCCATCAGTGAGAGGAGTCTCTCCTATGGCTACACCTTC. Protein: CAISERSLSYGYTF.